This passage covers 28 T cell receptor beta chains from one sample sequenced in a study of response to subunit inactivated influenza vaccine. TCRdb ran MiXCR on the RT-PCR reads and lists one entry per CDR3 protein. The sample has approximately 290,000 distinct CDR3 sequences, around 22% seen once. The sample consisted of PBMCs from blood, taken less than 22 months after vaccination. The receptors come from a man aged 50-75 years who received an inactivated influenza vaccine.

This clonotype was found a few times. The chain has TRBV2 and TRBJ1-1, with 8 bases aligning to TRBD1. V lost 6 bases and J lost 5; bases outside the gene matches: 26. CDR1 and CDR2 from the germline V gene are SNHLY and FYNNEI. The CDR3 consists of 20 residues. Written as DNA, the CDR3 is TGTGCCAGCAGCGAGCTCCTATCAAGGACAGGGAGAATCGGAGATACTGAAGCTTTCTTT. It encodes CASSELLSRTGRIGDTEAFF. The variable domain in full, completed from reference TRBV2 and TRBJ1-1, reads EPEVTQTPSHQVTQMGQEVILRCVPISNHLYFYWYRQILGQKVEFLVSFYNNEISEKSEIFDDQFSVERPDGSNFTLKIRSTKLEDSAMYFCASSELLSRTGRIGDTEAFFGQGTRLTVV.

In DNA, the CDR3 is TGTGCCAGCAGTGCCACCGGGACAGGGATTCAGCGAAACACCATATATTTT. It codes for CASSATGTGIQRNTIYF. This chain connects TRBV2 to TRBJ1-3, with 9 bases fitting TRBD1. The CDR3 has 17 amino acids. Unmatched junction bases numbered 12, after V lost 4 bases and J lost 5 bases. In germline, CDR1 is SNHLY, CDR2 FYNNEI. The full variable domain, rest sourced from reference TRBV2 and TRBJ1-3, is EPEVTQTPSHQVTQMGQEVILRCVPISNHLYFYWYRQILGQKVEFLVSFYNNEISEKSEIFDDQFSVERPDGSNFTLKIRSTKLEDSAMYFCASSATGTGIQRNTIYFGEGSWLTVV.

The chain uses TRBV7-8 and TRBJ1-5, with D possibly being TRBD1 (5 bases). Trimming stripped 4 bases from V and 2 bases from J, with 15 bases between. This CDR3 spans 16 amino acids. Germline loops: CDR1 SGHVS, CDR2 FQNEAQ. The CDR3 protein is CASSSAGGFGNQPQHF. The CDR3 coding sequence is TGTGCCAGCAGCTCCGCGGGGGGGTTCGGCAATCAGCCCCAGCATTTT.

This clonotype was recorded at least ten times. This rearrangement joins TRBV6-5 to TRBJ2-7; TRBD2 is a possible D gene (5 bases). V was shortened by 7 bases and J by 0 bases, with 13 bases between the two germline ends. There are 14 residues in the CDR3. The germline V gene encodes CDR1 MNHEY and CDR2 SVGAGI. CDR3 loop: CASTYHRDSYEQYF. CDR3 coding DNA: TGTGCCAGCACCTACCATCGGGACTCCTACGAGCAGTACTTC.

This clonotype was seen a few times. The CDR3 nucleotides read TGCAGCGTGCCCACAGGGGGCGCCCACAATGAGCAGTTCTTC. It translates to CSVPTGGAHNEQFF. This sequence joins TRBV29-1 and TRBJ2-1; 9 bases line up with TRBD1. The CDR3 sequence is 14 residues long. CDR1 is SQVTM, CDR2 ANQGSEA, per germline. V shed 6 bases and J 5 bases; nucleotides not matched to a gene: 8.

This clonotype was counted between two and nine times. J is TRBJ2-2 and V is TRBV10-3, with D possibly matching TRBD2 (6 bases). The CDR3 totals 15 residues. The germline gives CDR1 ENHRY, CDR2 SYGVKD. The V and J ends lost 3 bases and 8 bases respectively, with 16 bases between them. This chain's CDR3 is CAISERGTLRGELFF. DNA of the CDR3: TGTGCCATCAGTGAACGGGGGACCCTAAGAGGGGAGCTGTTTTTT.

The genes are TRBV4-2 and TRBJ2-2; D is ambiguous. Per germline, CDR1 LGHNA and CDR2 YNFKEQ. The CDR3 runs to 16 residues. V shed 0 bases and J shed 6 bases, with 14 bases lying between them. DNA of the CDR3: TGTGCCAGCAGCCAAGATCTACTTACAAGGGCCGGGGAGCTGTTTTTT. Encoded protein: CASSQDLLTRAGELFF.

A few counts support this clonotype. This sequence joins TRBV5-1 and TRBJ2-4; 8 bases align to TRBD1. The CDR3 totals 15 residues. V was clipped by 0 bases and J by 8 bases; unmatched bases: 7. CDR1 and CDR2 from the germline V gene are SGHRS and YFSETQ. CDR3 amino acids: CASSLDGTGIDIQYF. In DNA form, the CDR3 reads TGCGCCAGCAGCTTGGATGGGACAGGTATAGACATTCAGTACTTC. The whole variable domain, filled in from reference TRBV5-1 and TRBJ2-4, reads KAGVTQTPRYLIKTRGQQVTLSCSPISGHRSVSWYQQTPGQGLQFLFEYFSETQRNKGNFPGRFSGRQFSNSRSEMNVSTLELGDSALYLCASSLDGTGIDIQYFGAGTRLSVL.

V gene TRBV28 combines with J gene TRBJ2-7; 9 bases map to TRBD1. J lost 5 bases, V lost 2 bases, and 7 bases had no gene match. The CDR3 consists of 15 residues. The germline V gene has CDR1 MDHEN and CDR2 SYDVKM. Here the CDR3 reads CASSLIGTGSHEQYF. In nucleotides, the CDR3 is TGTGCCAGCAGTTTAATTGGGACAGGGAGCCACGAGCAGTACTTC.

The sample holds a few counts of this clonotype. CDR3 sequence reads: CASSQLRLAGWGEQYF. As DNA, the CDR3 is TGTGCCAGCAGCCAACTCAGACTAGCGGGCTGGGGCGAGCAGTACTTC. The rearrangement joins TRBV14 to TRBJ2-7, with TRBD2 identical over 10 bases. V gave up 2 bases and J gave up 6 bases; unmatched junction bases: 10. The CDR3 spans 16 residues. Per germline, CDR1 SGHDN and CDR2 FVKESK.

The V call is TRBV20-1, the J call TRBJ2-7; 7 bases map to TRBD2. From germline, CDR1 is DFQATT and CDR2 SNEGSKA (reference sequence). The length of the CDR3 is 14 residues. V was pared by 0 bases and J by 1 base, with 3 bases of the junction left unmatched. The CDR3 bases are TGCAGTGCTAGAGACCAAGCGGGGTCCTACGAGCAGTACTTC. As protein: CSARDQAGSYEQYF.

This clonotype was picked up many times. The V call is TRBV7-9, the J call TRBJ2-1; 7 nucleotides align to TRBD2. This CDR3 spans 14 amino acids. With V trimmed by 4 bases and J by 5 bases, 5 bases remained unmatched. Germline CDR1 SEHNR, CDR2 FQNEAQ (reference sequence). CDR3 bases: TGTGCCAGCAGCTCCGTCGGGGGGAACAATGAGCAGTTCTTC. Translating it yields CASSSVGGNNEQFF. Full variable domain (rest looked up from reference TRBV7-9 and TRBJ2-1): DTGVSQNPRHKITKRGQNVTFRCDPISEHNRLYWYRQTLGQGPEFLTYFQNEAQLEKSRLLSDRFSAERPKGSFSTLEIQRTEQGDSAMYLCASSSVGGNNEQFFGPGTRLTVL.

This clonotype appeared a few times. An end of the junction differs from the germline gene, which may be a read error. The rearrangement joins TRBV10-3 to TRBJ2-7; D call uncertain. The CDR3 is 11 residues long. Germline assignment: CDR1 ENHRY and CDR2 SYGVKD. Here the CDR3 reads CAIMQGESWDF. The CDR3 DNA is TGTGCCATCATGCAAGGCGAAAGTTGGGACTTC.

The chain has TRBV7-2 and TRBJ2-7; D perhaps matches TRBD1 (5 bases). Looked up from germline, CDR1 is SGHTA and CDR2 is FQGNSA. The germline V and J ends were trimmed by 0 bases and 2 bases, with 14 bases remaining between them. The CDR3 has 16 amino acids. The CDR3 nucleotides read TGTGCCAGCAGCTTAGCAGGGGTTAAGGGCACCTACGAGCAGTACTTC. This gives the protein CASSLAGVKGTYEQYF.

This clonotype occurred many times. The rearrangement links TRBV2 to TRBJ1-4; D unresolved. The germline gives CDR1 SNHLY, CDR2 FYNNEI. Trimming took off 4 bases at V and 8 bases at J, with 5 bases between the two ends. The CDR3 has 11 residues. CDR3 bases: TGTGCCAGCAGTGCGGCCGAAAAACTGTTTTTT. This translates into CASSAAEKLFF.

Ten or more counts support this clonotype. The chain has TRBV4-1 and TRBJ1-2, with a possible D match to TRBD1 (5 bases). The V and J ends lost 0 bases and 7 bases respectively, with 12 bases between them. Per the germline V gene, CDR1 is MGHRA and CDR2 is YSYEKL. The CDR3 contains 14 residues. The CDR3 is CASSQDDRRGGYTF. Written as DNA, the CDR3 is TGCGCCAGCAGCCAAGACGATCGAAGGGGTGGCTACACCTTC.

This clonotype was picked up many times. V is TRBV10-3 and J is TRBJ1-6; 8 positions agree with TRBD1. Germline V gene data show CDR1 as ENHRY and CDR2 as SYGVKD. The CDR3 contains 15 residues. Trimming removed 0 bases from V and 7 bases from J; junction bases left unmatched: 2. CDR3 in DNA: TGTGCCATCAGTGAGTCGTGGACAGGGAATTCACCCCTCCACTTT. As protein: CAISESWTGNSPLHF.

This rearrangement joins TRBV6-5 to TRBJ1-4; D gene unclear. Germline values: CDR1 MNHEY, CDR2 SVGAGI. The CDR3 is made up of 14 amino acids. V was trimmed by 2 bases and J by 7 bases, leaving 11 bases between them. Written as DNA, the CDR3 is TGTGCCAGCAGTTACAGGGTACGGGCTGAAAAACTGTTTTTT. Protein sequence: CASSYRVRAEKLFF.

This clonotype was found once. This chain uses TRBV29-1 with TRBJ2-3; TRBD1 agrees at 8 bases. Germline CDR1 is SQVTM and CDR2 is ANQGSEA. The CDR3 loop spans 13 amino acids. V shed 3 bases and J 4 bases; nucleotides not matched to a gene: 3. CDR3 nucleotides: TGCAGCGTTGATCGGACAGGGCCAGATACGCAGTATTTT. It is translated as CSVDRTGPDTQYF.

This clonotype has a count of ten or more. The chain links TRBV11-1 to TRBJ1-1, with unresolved D. The CDR3 length is 14 residues. The V end lost 3 bases, the J end lost 1 base, and 9 bases lay between the germline ends. Germline V gene sequence: CDR1 SGHAT, CDR2 FQDESV (reference sequence). The DNA of the CDR3 is TGTGCCAGCAGCTTCGGCCCGGGGAACACTGAAGCTTTCTTT. Translation: CASSFGPGNTEAFF.

This rearrangement joins TRBV20-1 to TRBJ2-2; 9 bases are shared with TRBD1. The V and J ends lost 6 bases and 0 bases, in that order; junction bases with no gene match: 5. Germline assignment: CDR1 DFQATT and CDR2 SNEGSKA (reference sequence). The CDR3 length is 15 residues. DNA for the CDR3: TGCAGTGCGTACGGACAGGGGACGAACACCGGGGAGCTGTTTTTT. Its translation: CSAYGQGTNTGELFF.

The table lists this clonotype with a few counts. Sequence at one end of the junction differs from germline and may be a read error. This chain connects TRBV28 to TRBJ2-7; TRBD1 matches at 7 bases. The CDR3 spans 13 residues. Germline V lookup: CDR1 MDHEN, CDR2 SYDVKM. The DNA for the CDR3 is TGTGCCAGCAGGGGGACAGTCTCCCACGAGCAGTACTTC. This gives the protein CASRGTVSHEQYF.

The V gene is TRBV6-2 or TRBV6-3, the J gene TRBJ2-7; 12 positions agree with TRBD2. The J segment lost 4 bases and the V segment lost 8 bases, leaving 6 bases of the junction unmatched. Germline V gene lookup returns CDR1 MNHEY and CDR2 SVGEGT. The CDR3 totals 14 residues. The CDR3 DNA reads TGTGCCAGCTGGACTAGCGGGGACCCTTACGAGCAGTACTTC. As protein: CASWTSGDPYEQYF.

This chain uses TRBV3-1 with TRBJ1-1; D is unresolved. The CDR3 totals 15 residues. The V gene lost 0 bases and the J gene lost 3 bases, with 11 bases spanning the gap. Germline values: CDR1 LGHDT, CDR2 YNNKEL (reference sequence). DNA for the CDR3: TGTGCCAGCAGCCAAGATTTTACCCCGGACACTGAAGCTTTCTTT. Its translation is CASSQDFTPDTEAFF.

The V gene is TRBV5-1, the J gene TRBJ2-1; 8 bases fit TRBD2. J gave up 9 bases and V 2 bases, and 4 bases lay outside the gene matches. Germline V lookup: CDR1 SGHRS, CDR2 YFSETQ. The CDR3 runs 13 residues. The CDR3 loop reads CASSFREGGEQFF. DNA of the CDR3: TGCGCCAGCAGCTTTCGGGAGGGCGGTGAGCAGTTCTTC.

This clonotype was observed a few times. The chain employs TRBV20-1 and TRBJ2-7; possible D gene TRBD1, 6 bases. Trimming took off 1 base at V and 2 bases at J, with 15 bases between the two ends. Germline assignment: CDR1 DFQATT and CDR2 SNEGSKA (reference sequence). CDR3 size: 15 residues. CDR3 nucleotide sequence: TGCAGTGCTAGAGCTGATAGACAGGTTCCCTACGAGCAGTACTTC. It codes for CSARADRQVPYEQYF.

In its sample, this clonotype was seen once. Without the conserved terminal phenylalanine or tryptophan, this CDR3 likely stems from a read error. Because the CDR3's place on the DNA is in doubt, the DNA is left out and the CDR3 is given as listed by TCRdb. This chain joins TRBV7-9 and TRBJ2-1; the DNA was not compared with TRBD2, the D call given in the table. Germline V lookup: CDR1 SEHNR, CDR2 FQNEAQ (reference sequence). The CDR3 extends over 12 residues, inclusive of both ends. The CDR3 sequence is CASSLVSGLAFL.

V gene TRBV14 combines with J gene TRBJ2-7, with a tentative D call TRBD2 (7 bases). Trimming stripped 4 bases from V and 5 bases from J, with 18 bases between. Germline values: CDR1 SGHDN, CDR2 FVKESK. CDR3 length: 15 residues. CDR3 loop: CASSPGLGGADEQYF. The CDR3 coding sequence is TGTGCCAGCAGCCCGGGTTTAGGGGGGGCAGACGAGCAGTACTTC.